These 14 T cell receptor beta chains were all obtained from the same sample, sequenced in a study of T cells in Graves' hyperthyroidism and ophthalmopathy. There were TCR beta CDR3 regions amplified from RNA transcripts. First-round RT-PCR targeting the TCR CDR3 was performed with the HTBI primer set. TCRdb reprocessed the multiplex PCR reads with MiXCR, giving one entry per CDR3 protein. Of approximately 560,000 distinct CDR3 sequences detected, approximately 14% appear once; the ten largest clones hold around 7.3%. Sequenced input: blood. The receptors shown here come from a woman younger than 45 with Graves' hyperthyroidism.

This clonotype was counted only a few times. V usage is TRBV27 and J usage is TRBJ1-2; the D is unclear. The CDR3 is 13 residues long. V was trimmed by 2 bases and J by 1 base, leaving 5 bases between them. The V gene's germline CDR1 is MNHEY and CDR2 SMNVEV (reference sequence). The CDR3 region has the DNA TGTGCCAGCAGTTTAGGGAATAACTATGGCTACACCTTC. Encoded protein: CASSLGNNYGYTF.

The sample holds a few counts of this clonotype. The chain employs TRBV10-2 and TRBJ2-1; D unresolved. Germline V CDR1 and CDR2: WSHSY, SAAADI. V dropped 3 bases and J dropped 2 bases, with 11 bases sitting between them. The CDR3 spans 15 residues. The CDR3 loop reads CASSDWDKPYNEQFF. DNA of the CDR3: TGCGCCAGCAGTGATTGGGATAAACCCTACAATGAGCAGTTCTTC.

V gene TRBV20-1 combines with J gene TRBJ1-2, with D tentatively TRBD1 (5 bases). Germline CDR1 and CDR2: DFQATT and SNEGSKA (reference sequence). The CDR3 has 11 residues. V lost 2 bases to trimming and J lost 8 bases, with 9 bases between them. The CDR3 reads CSARQGRGYTF. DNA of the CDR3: TGCAGTGCTAGACAGGGCAGGGGCTACACCTTC.

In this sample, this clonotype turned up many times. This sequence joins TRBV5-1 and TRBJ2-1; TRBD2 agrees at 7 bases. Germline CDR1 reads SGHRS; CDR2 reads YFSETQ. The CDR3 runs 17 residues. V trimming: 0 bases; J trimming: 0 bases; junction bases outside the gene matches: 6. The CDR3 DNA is TGCGCCAGCAGCTTGGAGCGGGGCGCGAGCTCCTACAATGAGCAGTTCTTC. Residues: CASSLERGASSYNEQFF. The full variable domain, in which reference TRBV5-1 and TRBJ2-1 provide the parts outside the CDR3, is KAGVTQTPRYLIKTRGQQVTLSCSPISGHRSVSWYQQTPGQGLQFLFEYFSETQRNKGNFPGRFSGRQFSNSRSEMNVSTLELGDSALYLCASSLERGASSYNEQFFGPGTRLTVL.

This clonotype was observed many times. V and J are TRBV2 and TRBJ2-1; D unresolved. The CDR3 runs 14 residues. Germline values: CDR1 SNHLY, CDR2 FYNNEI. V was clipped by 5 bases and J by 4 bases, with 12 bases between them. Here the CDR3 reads CASSRRNLYNEQFF. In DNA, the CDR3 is TGTGCCAGCAGTCGGCGGAACCTATACAATGAGCAGTTCTTC.

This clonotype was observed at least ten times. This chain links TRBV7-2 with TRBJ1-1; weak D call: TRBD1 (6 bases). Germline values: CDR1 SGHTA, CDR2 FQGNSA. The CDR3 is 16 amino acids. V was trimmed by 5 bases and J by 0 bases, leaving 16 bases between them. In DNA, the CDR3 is TGTGCCAGCAGCCCAATCCGCAGGGGTATGAACACTGAAGCTTTCTTT. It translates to CASSPIRRGMNTEAFF.

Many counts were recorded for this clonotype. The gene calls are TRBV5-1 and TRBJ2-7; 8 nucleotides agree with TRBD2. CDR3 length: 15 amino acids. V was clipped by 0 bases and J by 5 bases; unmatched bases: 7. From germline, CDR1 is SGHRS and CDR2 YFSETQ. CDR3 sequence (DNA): TGCGCCAGCAGCTTGGTGGCGGGAGGAGCCGACGAGCAGTACTTC. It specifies CASSLVAGGADEQYF.

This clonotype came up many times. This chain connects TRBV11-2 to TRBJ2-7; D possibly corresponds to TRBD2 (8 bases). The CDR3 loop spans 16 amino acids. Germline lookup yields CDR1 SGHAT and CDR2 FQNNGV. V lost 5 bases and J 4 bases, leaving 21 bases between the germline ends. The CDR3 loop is CASSGGGREGLYEQYF. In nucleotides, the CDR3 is TGTGCCAGCAGCGGAGGGGGCCGGGAGGGCTTATACGAGCAGTACTTC.

CDR3 in amino acids: CASSPGKGLAGNEQFF. The CDR3 DNA is TGTGCCAGCAGCCCAGGAAAGGGACTAGCGGGGAATGAGCAGTTCTTC. V and J are TRBV9 and TRBJ2-1, with 13 bases that match TRBD2. Trimming took 4 bases from V and 7 from J; bases not matched to a gene: 8. There are 16 residues in the CDR3. Germline V gene lookup returns CDR1 SGDLS and CDR2 YYNGEE.

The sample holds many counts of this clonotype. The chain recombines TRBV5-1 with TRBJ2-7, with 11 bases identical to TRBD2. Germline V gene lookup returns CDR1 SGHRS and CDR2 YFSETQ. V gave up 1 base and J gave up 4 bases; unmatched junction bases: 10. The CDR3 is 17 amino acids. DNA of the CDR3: TGCGCCAGCAGCTTGTCCGGGACTAGCGGAGCCGGGTACGAGCAGTACTTC. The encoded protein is CASSLSGTSGAGYEQYF.

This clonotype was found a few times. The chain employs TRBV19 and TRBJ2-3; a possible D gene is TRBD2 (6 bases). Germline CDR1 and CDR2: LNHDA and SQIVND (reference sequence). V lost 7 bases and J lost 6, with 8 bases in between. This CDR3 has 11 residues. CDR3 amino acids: CASMGRDTQYF. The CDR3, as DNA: TGTGCCAGTATGGGGAGGGATACGCAGTATTTT.

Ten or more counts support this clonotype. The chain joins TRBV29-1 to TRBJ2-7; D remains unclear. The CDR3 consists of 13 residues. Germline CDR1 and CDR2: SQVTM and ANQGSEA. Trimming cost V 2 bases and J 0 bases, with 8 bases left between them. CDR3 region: CSVESHLSYEQYF. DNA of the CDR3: TGCAGCGTTGAAAGTCACCTCTCCTACGAGCAGTACTTC.

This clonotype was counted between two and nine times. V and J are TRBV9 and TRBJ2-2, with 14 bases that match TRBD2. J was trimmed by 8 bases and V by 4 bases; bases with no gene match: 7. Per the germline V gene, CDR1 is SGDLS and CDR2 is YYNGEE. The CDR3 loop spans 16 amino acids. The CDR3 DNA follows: TGTGCCAGCAGCCCGGGACTAGCGGGAGTCCAGGGGGAGCTGTTTTTT. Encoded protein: CASSPGLAGVQGELFF.

For the CDR3, the DNA is TGTGCCAGCAGCTTGAGGGGGGCTTCCCGGCTCAAGTACTTC. It encodes CASSLRGASRLKYF. The chain has TRBV14 and TRBJ2-4; the D call may be TRBD1 or TRBD2 (6 bases each). Germline CDR1 SGHDN, CDR2 FVKESK. This CDR3 spans 14 amino acids. The ends were cut back, 5 bases at V and 14 bases at J, with 22 bases in the middle.